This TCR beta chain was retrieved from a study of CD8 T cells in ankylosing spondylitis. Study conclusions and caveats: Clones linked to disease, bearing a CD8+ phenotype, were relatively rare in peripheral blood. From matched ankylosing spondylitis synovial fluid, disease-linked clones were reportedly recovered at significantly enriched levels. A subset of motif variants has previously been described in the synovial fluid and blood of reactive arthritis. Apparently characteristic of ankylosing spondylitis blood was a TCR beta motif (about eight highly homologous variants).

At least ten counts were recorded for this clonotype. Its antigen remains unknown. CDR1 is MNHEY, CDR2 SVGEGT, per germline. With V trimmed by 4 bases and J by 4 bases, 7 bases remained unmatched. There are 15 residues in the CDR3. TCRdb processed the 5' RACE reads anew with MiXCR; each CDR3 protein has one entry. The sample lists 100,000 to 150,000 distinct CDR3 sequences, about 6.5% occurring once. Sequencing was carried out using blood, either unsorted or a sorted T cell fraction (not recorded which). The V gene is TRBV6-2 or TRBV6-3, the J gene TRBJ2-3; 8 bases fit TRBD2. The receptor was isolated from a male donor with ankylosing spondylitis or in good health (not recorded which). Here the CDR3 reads CASSSGLARPDTQYF. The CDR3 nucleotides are TGTGCCAGCAGTTCCGGACTAGCCCGGCCAGATACGCAGTATTTT.